These T cell receptor beta chains were read from a single sample in a study of OX40 agonist ivuxolimab in advanced cancers. Sequencing used immunoSEQ multiplex PCR; TCRdb keeps in-frame clones, though not all of them. Here the sample spans about 45,000 clones, approximately 91% being singletons. The specimen was CD4+ or CD8+ T cells sorted from blood, collected in a trial of the OX40 agonist ivuxolimab. The receptors shown here come from an adult with an advanced solid tumor such as melanoma, head and neck, liver or kidney cancer. Both conserved end residues are part of each CDR3. D genes are given only for firm matches.

d_gene: TRBD1
v_gene: TRBV19
CDR3aa: CASSLQGGNTEAFF

d_gene: NA
v_gene: TRBV27
CDR3aa: CASSPRGQPQHF

d_gene: NA
v_gene: TRBV11-2
CDR3aa: CASSLGRGAGETQYF

d_gene: NA
v_gene: TRBV7-9
CDR3aa: CASSLNLDTQYF

d_gene: NA
v_gene: TRBV5-8
CDR3aa: CASSLDSRSSNEQFF

d_gene: TRBD1
v_gene: TRBV2
CDR3aa: CASRETQDRDQETQYF

d_gene: NA
v_gene: TRBV5-4
CDR3aa: CASIPFERAGTEAFF

d_gene: NA
v_gene: TRBV20-1
CDR3aa: CSARVNTEAFF

d_gene: NA
v_gene: TRBV11-2
CDR3aa: CASSSTYEQYF

d_gene: NA
v_gene: TRBV6-5
CDR3aa: CASSYEEGNQPQHF

d_gene: NA
v_gene: TRBV2
CDR3aa: CASFGSPNEQFF

d_gene: TRBD2
v_gene: TRBV4-1
CDR3aa: CASSQASSGYQETQYF

d_gene: TRBD1
v_gene: TRBV5-1
CDR3aa: CASSFPLDDRGYDEQYF

d_gene: NA
v_gene: TRBV11-3
CDR3aa: CASSLGGGETQYF

d_gene: TRBD1
v_gene: TRBV5-1
CDR3aa: CASSWTGTGSLADTQYF

d_gene: TRBD1
v_gene: TRBV2
CDR3aa: CASSTSTGGGSYNEQFF

d_gene: NA
v_gene: TRBV6-5
CDR3aa: CASRSNRGVETFF

d_gene: TRBD1
v_gene: TRBV9
CDR3aa: CASTLSYRGDRMNTEAFF

d_gene: NA
v_gene: TRBV7-9
CDR3aa: CASSLAWTEQYF

d_gene: TRBD1
v_gene: TRBV7-3
CDR3aa: CASSLMGTGYEQYF

d_gene: NA
v_gene: TRBV7-9
CDR3aa: CASSSSISLDQMDQPQHF

d_gene: NA
v_gene: TRBV27
CDR3aa: CASQGTTVSYEQYF

d_gene: TRBD2
v_gene: TRBV11-2
CDR3aa: CASSWAGDLYEQYF

d_gene: TRBD1
v_gene: TRBV5-8
CDR3aa: CASSWDSSGQPQHF

d_gene: NA
v_gene: TRBV5-4
CDR3aa: CASSATGSGGVEQYF

d_gene: NA
v_gene: TRBV7-9
CDR3aa: CASSPGSTNTGELFF

d_gene: NA
v_gene: TRBV4-1
CDR3aa: CASSSPGRGSTEAFF

d_gene: TRBD1
v_gene: TRBV19
CDR3aa: CASSSTGTGYEQYF

d_gene: TRBD1
v_gene: TRBV7-9
CDR3aa: CASSSGQGWQPQHF

d_gene: TRBD1
v_gene: TRBV27
CDR3aa: CASSKDRANTGELFF

d_gene: TRBD2
v_gene: TRBV7-9
CDR3aa: CASSLLRPRGGYIQYF

d_gene: NA
v_gene: TRBV9
CDR3aa: CASSVDPGSTYYEQYF

d_gene: NA
v_gene: TRBV27
CDR3aa: CASSLLGQFEQYF

d_gene: TRBD1
v_gene: TRBV28
CDR3aa: CASSFLGQGRDEQFF

d_gene: NA
v_gene: TRBV27
CDR3aa: CASSGRNQPQHF

d_gene: NA
v_gene: TRBV6-5
CDR3aa: CASSLSPLMVGELFF